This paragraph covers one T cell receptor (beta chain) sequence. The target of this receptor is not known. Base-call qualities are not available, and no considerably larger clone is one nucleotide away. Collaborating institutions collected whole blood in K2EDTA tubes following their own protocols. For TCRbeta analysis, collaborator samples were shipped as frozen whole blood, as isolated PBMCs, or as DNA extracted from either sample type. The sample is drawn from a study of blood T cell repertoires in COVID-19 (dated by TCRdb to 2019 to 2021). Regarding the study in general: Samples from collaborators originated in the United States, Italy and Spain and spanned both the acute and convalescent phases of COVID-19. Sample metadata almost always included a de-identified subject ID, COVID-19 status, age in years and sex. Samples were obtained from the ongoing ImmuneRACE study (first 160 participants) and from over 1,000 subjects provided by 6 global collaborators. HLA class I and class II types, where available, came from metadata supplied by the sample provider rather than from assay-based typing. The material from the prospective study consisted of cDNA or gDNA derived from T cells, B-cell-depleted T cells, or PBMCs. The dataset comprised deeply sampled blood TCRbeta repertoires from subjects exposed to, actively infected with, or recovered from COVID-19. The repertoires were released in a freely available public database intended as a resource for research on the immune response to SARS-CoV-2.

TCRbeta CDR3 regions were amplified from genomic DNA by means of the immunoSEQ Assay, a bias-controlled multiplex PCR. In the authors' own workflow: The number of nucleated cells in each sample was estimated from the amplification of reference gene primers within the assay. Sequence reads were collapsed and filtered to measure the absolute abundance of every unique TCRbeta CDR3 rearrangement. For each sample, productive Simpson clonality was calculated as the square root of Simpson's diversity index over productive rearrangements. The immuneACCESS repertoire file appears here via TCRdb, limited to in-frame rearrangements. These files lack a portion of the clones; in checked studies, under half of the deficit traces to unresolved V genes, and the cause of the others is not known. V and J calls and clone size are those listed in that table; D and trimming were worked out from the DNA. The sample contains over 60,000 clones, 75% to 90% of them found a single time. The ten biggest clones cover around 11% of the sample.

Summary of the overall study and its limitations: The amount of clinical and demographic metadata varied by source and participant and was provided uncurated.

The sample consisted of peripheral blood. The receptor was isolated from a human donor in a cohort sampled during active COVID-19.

The DNA reads TGCAGCGTTGGTATAAACACCGGGGAGCTGTTTTTT. This codes for CSVGINTGELFF. The chain was built from TRBV29-1 and TRBJ2-2; too little of a D gene remains to name it. The CDR3 starts with the cysteine, ends with the phenylalanine, and has 12 residues. The read is trimmed to its CDR3 DNA, 36 bases read in frame from base 1. V drops 4 bases and J drops 2 bases, leaving 5 bases in between. The germline V gene specifies SQVTM as CDR1 and ANQGSEA as CDR2.